These 17 T cell receptor beta chains were all obtained from the same sample, sequenced in a study of blood T cell repertoires in COVID-19 (TCRdb year 2020). The library was produced with the immunoSEQ multiplex PCR assay. TCRdb re-hosts the immuneACCESS table, in-frame sequences only. Its copies lack some clones; in the studies checked, an unresolved V gene accounts for under half of them, and the cause for the rest is not known. The sample table contains 200,000 to 300,000 clones; only one count was recorded for more than 80% of them. The ten largest clonotypes hold 6.5% to 8.5% of the sample. The source material was peripheral blood. The source of these receptors is a woman of 80 years or more with COVID-19, enrolled during active disease.

V is TRBV2 and J is TRBJ2-1; 7 bases line up with TRBD2. CDR1 and CDR2 from the germline V gene are SNHLY and FYNNEI. The CDR3 is 15 residues long. The junction had 12 bases not matched to a gene; V was cut back by 4 bases and J by 9 bases. The CDR3 DNA reads as TGTGCCAGCAGTGTTAGCGGGTGGGGCGGGGGTGAGCAGTTCTTC. Protein product: CASSVSGWGGGEQFF.

The chain joins TRBV3-1 (or the pseudogene TRBV3-2) to TRBJ1-2; tentatively, D is TRBD1 (6 bases). The CDR3 runs 18 residues. Germline assignment: CDR1 LGHDT and CDR2 YNNKEL (reference sequence). Deletions cut 4 bases from V and 6 bases from J, with 27 bases between. In DNA form, the CDR3 reads TGTGCCAGCAGCCGACGGGGGGCTCGGGGAGGGAATGGGGATGGCTACACCTTC. The encoded protein is CASSRRGARGGNGDGYTF.

This chain links TRBV30 with TRBJ1-3; D remains unclear. The CDR3 extends over 13 amino acids. Germline-derived CDR1 and CDR2 are GTSNPN and SVGIG (reference sequence). V was shortened by 2 bases and J by 1 base, with 6 bases between the two germline ends. Here the CDR3 reads CAWSSGSGNTIYF. The CDR3 nucleotides are TGTGCCTGGAGTTCGGGATCTGGAAACACCATATATTTT.

The J gene is TRBJ2-7, the V gene TRBV7-2; no reliable D call. Germline values: CDR1 SGHTA, CDR2 FQGNSA. CDR3 length: 15 amino acids. Deletions cut 3 bases from V and 3 bases from J, with 15 bases between. For the CDR3, the DNA is TGTGCCAGCAGCTTGGCGGTATACCTACTCTACGAGCAGTACTTC. Protein product: CASSLAVYLLYEQYF.

The V and J genes are TRBV5-4 and TRBJ1-1; D call uncertain. The CDR3 runs to 13 residues. V dropped 0 bases and J dropped 4 bases, with 7 bases sitting between them. Looked up from germline, CDR1 is SGHNT and CDR2 is YYREEE (reference sequence). Here the CDR3 reads CASSLGRRTEAFF. The DNA of the CDR3 is TGTGCCAGCAGCTTGGGCAGGCGCACTGAAGCTTTCTTT.

The V gene is TRBV28, the J gene TRBJ1-1; D gene ambiguous. The CDR3 covers 16 residues. Germline V gene data show CDR1 as MDHEN and CDR2 as SYDVKM. V lost 4 bases and J lost 0, with 15 bases in between. The CDR3 here is CASSYPRGGLNTEAFF. CDR3 DNA: TGTGCCAGCAGTTACCCCCGTGGAGGGTTGAACACTGAAGCTTTCTTT.

This chain joins TRBV7-9 and TRBJ1-1; D perhaps matches TRBD1 (6 bases). CDR1 is SEHNR, CDR2 FQNEAQ, per germline (reference sequence). V was cut by 5 bases and J by 1 base, with 14 bases left in between. The CDR3 is made up of 15 amino acids. This CDR3 reads CASSPRSGANTEAFF. In DNA form, the CDR3 reads TGTGCCAGCAGCCCCCGGTCAGGGGCGAACACTGAAGCTTTCTTT.

J is TRBJ2-7 and V is TRBV6-5, with D perhaps TRBD1 (6 bases). V shed 6 bases and J shed 3 bases, with 15 bases lying between them. Germline CDR1 is MNHEY and CDR2 is SVGAGI. The CDR3 length is 14 residues. CDR3 DNA sequence: TGTGCCAGCAGCTTGACAGGACGTAACTACGAGCAGTACTTC. Translated, it gives CASSLTGRNYEQYF.

The rearrangement joins TRBV19 to TRBJ2-7, with 7 bases fitting TRBD2. Germline CDR1 is LNHDA and CDR2 is SQIVND (reference sequence). The CDR3 is made up of 15 amino acids. J lost 2 bases, V lost 3 bases, and 7 bases had no gene match. The CDR3: CASSMVLAEAYEQYF. The CDR3 bases are TGTGCCAGTAGTATGGTTCTAGCGGAGGCCTACGAGCAGTACTTC.

The chain recombines TRBV5-6 with TRBJ1-2; the match to TRBD1 covers 9 bases. CDR1 and CDR2 (germline): SGHDT, YYEEEE. The CDR3 runs 13 residues. The ends lost 4 bases at V and 7 bases at J; junction bases unmatched: 5. The chain's CDR3 is CASSRDRAIGYTF. The CDR3 coding sequence is TGTGCCAGCAGCAGGGACAGGGCCATTGGCTACACCTTC.

A few counts support this clone. V is TRBV29-1 and J is TRBJ1-1; unclear D gene. The CDR3 is 11 amino acids. Per germline, CDR1 SQVTM and CDR2 ANQGSEA. The V and J ends lost 4 bases and 2 bases respectively, with 5 bases between them. CDR3 region: CSVGHNTEAFF. CDR3 nucleotide sequence: TGCAGCGTTGGACATAACACTGAAGCTTTCTTT.

The chain has TRBV5-1 and TRBJ1-1; 7 nucleotides match TRBD1. V lost 3 bases, J lost 7 bases, and 6 bases stayed unmatched. CDR3 length: 13 residues. Germline V gene sequence: CDR1 SGHRS, CDR2 YFSETQ. DNA for the CDR3: TGCGCCAGCAGCTGGCGAGGGGGCGATGAAGCTTTCTTT. Protein product: CASSWRGGDEAFF.

This chain joins TRBV5-1 and TRBJ1-3; D unclear. This CDR3 region has 12 residues. V dropped 3 bases and J dropped 7 bases, with 8 bases sitting between them. The germline gives CDR1 SGHRS, CDR2 YFSETQ. The DNA for the CDR3 is TGCGCCAGCAGCTCCACTGCGAACACCATATATTTT. This translates into CASSSTANTIYF.

This clone was found a few times. This chain joins TRBV7-9 and TRBJ2-5; D may be TRBD2 (5 bases). The V end lost 2 bases, the J end lost 5 bases, and 15 bases lay between the germline ends. The CDR3 runs 15 residues. Per the germline V gene, CDR1 is SEHNR and CDR2 is FQNEAQ (reference sequence). CDR3 sequence: CASSLRYVASETQYF. The DNA of the CDR3 is TGTGCCAGCAGCTTACGTTATGTAGCGTCCGAGACCCAGTACTTC.

This chain links TRBV18 with TRBJ1-3, with D unresolved. In germline, CDR1 is KGHSH, CDR2 LQKENI. The CDR3 contains 16 residues. V was trimmed by 3 bases and J by 2 bases, leaving 14 bases between them. The CDR3 nucleotides read TGTGCCAGCTCACCGGTGGAGATCGCAACTGGAAACACCATATATTTT. Protein: CASSPVEIATGNTIYF.

The V call is TRBV3-1 (or the pseudogene TRBV3-2), the J call TRBJ1-1; D is possibly TRBD1 (6 bases). The V end lost 1 base, the J end lost 4 bases, and 10 bases lay between the germline ends. Germline V gene lookup returns CDR1 LGHDT and CDR2 YNNKEL (reference sequence). This CDR3 is 14 amino acids long. The CDR3 spells CASSQGRTATEAFF. CDR3 bases: TGTGCCAGCAGCCAAGGGAGGACAGCCACTGAAGCTTTCTTT.

In regard to this clone: This same CDR3 is encoded by further DNA sequences in the sample. CDR3 loop: CAWSPSYNEQFF. CDR3 coding DNA: TGTGCCTGGAGTCCCTCTTACAATGAGCAGTTCTTC. V is TRBV30 and J is TRBJ2-1, with D unresolved. The CDR3 spans 12 residues. Germline values: CDR1 GTSNPN, CDR2 SVGIG (reference sequence). Trimming left V 2 bases short and J 4 bases short, with 6 bases between.